This T cell receptor (beta chain) was obtained from a study of cytomegalovirus exposure and HLA in healthy donors listed by TCRdb under 2017. As for the study more broadly: An earlier analysis of some 620 of the donors reported 276 Gb of sequence data and 95 million to 140 million unique TCR beta sequences obtained from about 180 million T cells. An early release covering 550 to 700 HLA-typed donors comprised 250 to 350 gigabases of sequencing data and roughly 86 million unique TCR sequences. Of the roughly 390 genotyped donors, 65% to 90% were placed in the genetic ancestry cluster associated with self-reported Caucasian donors. The study aimed to test whether signatures of past pathogen exposure could be identified by cataloging public T cell receptors. The study profiled the T cell repertoires of under 850 subjects by immunosequencing and related them to cytomegalovirus serostatus. A separate validation cohort of 100 to 150 different subjects was used in addition to the 666-subject first cohort. High-throughput TCR immunosequencing, statistical association of individual TCRs with disease status, and machine learning were combined to predict cytomegalovirus infection status. A later analysis re-analyzed previously published TCR beta repertoires from 650 to 800 donors and added high-resolution HLA genotyping to study TCR occurrence patterns. In the later analysis, no new phenotypic data were used to find candidate immune exposures; instead, reliance was placed on TCR beta sequences and their occurrence across donors. An earlier analysis of around 580 of the donors used high-throughput TCR beta sequencing to judge whether each TCR beta V gene segment behaved as functional or pseudogenic. Donor age, sex, ethnicity and CMV serostatus were compiled together with the repertoire data. Genome-wide SNP genotypes for about 60% of the roughly 700 donors were used in a later genetic analysis, which treated that subset as a discovery cohort. All discovery cohort repertoires had been generated using a single sequencing platform. Both class I and class II loci were covered by HLA typing, at four-digit resolution. Typing coverage differed by locus: A, B, C, DRB1 and DQB1 were typed in roughly 620-630 donors, DQA1 in approximately 520, DPA1 in some 610, and DPB1 in about 450. Because of strong linkage in the cohort, five DR-DQ haplotypes were treated as single units for association and clustering. Among some 400 genotyped donors of the cohort, an average of around 250,000 unique TCR beta nucleotide sequences was sequenced per donor, of which roughly 17% were non-productive. Points the paper makes about the study in general: A group of highly shared sequence variants was considered likely to be a technical artifact of the sequencing pipeline. A further reported finding was that TCR beta sequences accurately predicted the HLA-A and HLA-B alleles for most subjects in the first cohort. In vitro tests confirmed that three of the cytomegalovirus-associated TCR beta chains recognize cytomegalovirus antigens. It was suggested by the authors that the approach could potentially be generalized to other disease states and immunological phenotypes. Some IMGT-functional V segments, including TRBV6-2 and TRBV6-3, could not be told apart with the 87-base-pair reads, so those segments were excluded. Across donors, most TCR sequences were observed very rarely, whereas some public TCRs were present in many individuals. Roughly uniform sequencing depth across donors was assumed in presence/absence analyses, although this assumption may not hold. Because counts were too low, some 16 rarely observed V segments, including chromosome 9 orphons, were excluded from the earlier analysis of 500 to 700 of the donors. A later analysis found that TCR association rates varied across HLA loci, with DRB1 alleles showing the most associated TCRs and HLA-C alleles the fewest. Because HLA typing was unavailable for some donors at each locus, only the typed subset was used in association tests. The classifier was reported to diagnose cytomegalovirus status with high specificity and sensitivity in both the original and validation cohorts. Compared with equally common non-associated chains, HLA-associated TCR beta chains in a later analysis were more clonally expanded and had lower generation probabilities. Assigning TCR associations to individual alleles was difficult when HLA alleles, especially DR and DQ, strongly co-occurred. This cohort had only TCR beta chains sequenced, and the lack of alpha or paired-chain data limited which features could be detected. In a later analysis, most CMV-associated TCR beta chains were found to appear HLA-restricted, with HLA associations seemingly driven largely by CMV exposure. The study gave a list of some 150 TCR beta chains associated with cytomegalovirus. In a later analysis, several top co-occurrence clusters were reported to appear linked to parvovirus B19, influenza, CMV and Epstein-Barr virus. Correlated functional status among segregating V segments might be attributable to linkage disequilibrium, but an unknown experimental factor could not be ruled out. In an earlier analysis of 587 of the donors, most TCR beta V segments appeared in productive rearrangements about 87% or about 30% of the time, broadly matching IMGT annotations. Immune exposure information for the cohort was limited to CMV serostatus. Compared with the 666-donor mean, donors in an Asian-associated ancestry cluster had fewer N-insertions in productive TCRs, according to a later genetic analysis. Specific HLA alleles were associated with around 18,000 TCR beta sequences at a false discovery rate of 0.05 in a later analysis. An association between a missense DCLRE1C variant and V-gene and J-gene trimming of TCR beta chains was found in a later genetic analysis and replicated in an independent cohort.

Library preparation used the immunoSEQ multiplex PCR assay. For the multiplex PCR, a mixture combining 60 forward primers for TCR Vbeta segments and 13 reverse primers for TCR Jbeta segments was used. Amplification of the CDR3 region of rearranged TCR beta genes was performed with a multiplex PCR assay on genomic DNA. On the Illumina HiSeq System, the amplified TCR beta libraries were sequenced as 87-base-pair reads. The published analysis was carried out like this. In a later analysis, tens of millions of unique TCR beta chains were counted across the 500 to 850 repertoires, and roughly 11 million of these chains were shared by at least two donors. A nearest-neighbor algorithm error-corrected the raw reads and collapsed the reads into unique sequences, merging closely related sequences to remove PCR and sequencing errors. To assign V, D and J gene segments, CDR3 sequences were aligned to IMGT reference sequences. For a sequence to be retained, a match of at least six nucleotides to both a V gene segment and a J gene segment was required. Rearrangements were called productive when the CDR3 lacked stop codons and stayed in frame with V and J; all others were non-productive. CDR3 was defined by IMGT convention, running from the second conserved V-encoded cysteine to the conserved J-encoded phenylalanine. The earlier analysis of fewer than 700 of the donors excluded sequences that lacked an unambiguous match to a single V gene segment. In an earlier analysis of 450 to 700 of the donors, V segments were called functional above 56.7% productive rearrangements and were called segregating when the between-donor standard deviation exceeded 5%. A statistical classification framework was developed to diagnose cytomegalovirus status using the catalog of TCR beta chain sequences. In a later analysis, TCR nucleotide sequences were compared against IMGT/GENE-DB human TR gene sequences so that V and J genes could be assigned. In a later analysis, CDR3 sequences and most-parsimonious VDJ recombination scenarios were assigned using the TCRdist pipeline. In a later analysis, each TCR beta chain was defined by its CDR3 amino acid sequence together with its V-gene family, and reads lacking a unique V-gene family were excluded. A later analysis removed 500 to 600 highly shared, low-generation-probability nucleotide sequences to deal with suspected cross-contamination and a sequencing artifact. In a later analysis, a clonal expansion index for each public chain was calculated from normalized within-repertoire ranks of inferred template counts. In a later analysis, generation probabilities were computed using a VDJ recombination model fitted to out-of-frame rearrangements, and the results were checked against IGoR. A later analysis scored TCR-TCR, TCR-HLA and TCR-CMV co-occurrence with hypergeometric tests, applying a repertoire-size bias correction to TCR pairs. In a later analysis, false discovery rates were estimated by permuting HLA or CMV assignments 20 times. In a later analysis, co-occurring TCRs were grouped using DBSCAN, with TCRdist sequence similarity added in when clustering inside HLA-allele-positive subsets. Co-occurrence clustering excluded repertoires with fewer than 30,000 or more than 120,000 public chains, plus five with anomalous nucleotide sharing. Entries here come from immuneACCESS through TCRdb and include only in-frame sequences with V and J called. Some clones fail to appear in such tables; in the studies checked, an unresolved V gene covers under half of the shortfall, and the cause of the remainder is unknown. Clonal size and the V and J genes are those of that table, whereas D and trimming came from the DNA. The sample yields around 110,000 clones; approximately 66% were counted once. Together, the top ten hold 6.5% to 9.5% of the sample.

For CDR1 and CDR2, the germline V gene lists SNHLY and FYNNEI. The CDR3 has 16 amino acids, counting the end cysteine and phenylalanine. Kept here is only the CDR3 DNA, which spans 48 bases and is read in frame from base 1. After removal of 3 bases from V and 6 bases from J, the junction retains 8 bases not matched to a gene. The cohort comprised approximately 700 healthy bone marrow donors. Cohort members were all nominally healthy when sampled, although unrecorded immune exposures were likely present. The donor tested CMV seropositive, placing the donor among the 250 to 300 seropositive members of the cohort. A peripheral blood sample was collected from each donor, and TCR beta sequencing was performed on peripheral blood mononuclear cells. Genomic DNA was extracted from the blood cell samples with the Qiagen DNeasy Blood Extraction Kit. A remark on this clone: Its cognate antigen has yet to be identified. No much larger clonotype is one base removed from it; base qualities were not supplied.

The origin of this receptor is a woman between 40 and 55 years old in good health and CMV-seropositive. The sequence is built from TRBV2 and TRBJ1-5, with 10 central nucleotides matching TRBD1. Sequenced: PBMCs. The sequence in DNA is TGTGCCAGCAGTGAGGAGACAGGGGGCGCAGGTCAGCCCCAGCATTTT. This encodes CASSEETGGAGQPQHF.